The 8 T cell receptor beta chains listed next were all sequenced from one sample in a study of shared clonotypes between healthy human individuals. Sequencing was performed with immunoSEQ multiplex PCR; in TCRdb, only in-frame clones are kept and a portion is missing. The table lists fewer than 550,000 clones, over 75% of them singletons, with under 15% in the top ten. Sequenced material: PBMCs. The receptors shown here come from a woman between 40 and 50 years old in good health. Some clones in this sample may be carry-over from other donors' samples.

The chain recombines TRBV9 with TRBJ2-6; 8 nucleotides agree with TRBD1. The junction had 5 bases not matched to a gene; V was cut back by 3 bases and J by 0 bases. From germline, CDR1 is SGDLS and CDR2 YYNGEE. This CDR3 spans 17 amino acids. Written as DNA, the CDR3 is TGTGCCAGCAGCGGACAGGGGATCCTCTCTGGGGCCAACGTCCTGACTTTC. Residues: CASSGQGILSGANVLTF.

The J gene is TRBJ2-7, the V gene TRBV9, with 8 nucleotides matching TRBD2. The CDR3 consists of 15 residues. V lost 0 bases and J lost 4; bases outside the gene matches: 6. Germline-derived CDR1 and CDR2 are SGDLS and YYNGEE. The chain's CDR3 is CASSVGAGEGYEQYF. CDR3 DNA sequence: TGTGCCAGCAGCGTAGGAGCGGGAGAAGGATACGAGCAGTACTTC.

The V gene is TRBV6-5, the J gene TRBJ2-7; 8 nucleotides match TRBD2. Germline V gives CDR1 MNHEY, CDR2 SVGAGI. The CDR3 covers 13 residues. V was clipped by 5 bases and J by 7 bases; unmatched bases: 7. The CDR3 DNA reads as TGTGCCAGCAGTCCCCGAGTAGCGGGGGAGCAGTACTTC. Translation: CASSPRVAGEQYF.

CDR3 nucleotides: TGTGCCAGCAGTTCGGGACAGGGATACTCCTACGAGCAGTACTTC. Translation gives CASSSGQGYSYEQYF. This chain links TRBV27 with TRBJ2-7; 9 positions match TRBD1. The CDR3 contains 15 residues. Looked up from germline, CDR1 is MNHEY and CDR2 is SMNVEV (reference sequence). Trimming took 4 bases from V and 0 from J; bases not matched to a gene: 4.

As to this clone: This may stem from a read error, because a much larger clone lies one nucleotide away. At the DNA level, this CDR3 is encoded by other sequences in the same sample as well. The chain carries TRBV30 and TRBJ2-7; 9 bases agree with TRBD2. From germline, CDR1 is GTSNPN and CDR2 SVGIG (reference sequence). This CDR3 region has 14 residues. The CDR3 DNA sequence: TGTGCCTGGAGGCCCTGGCGGGAGGGCCGCGAGCAGTACTTT. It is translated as CAWRPWREGREQYF.

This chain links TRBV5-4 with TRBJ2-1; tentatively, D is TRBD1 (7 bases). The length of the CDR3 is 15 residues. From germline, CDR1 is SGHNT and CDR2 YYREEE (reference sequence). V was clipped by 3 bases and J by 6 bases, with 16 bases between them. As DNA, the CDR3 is TGTGCCAGCAGCTCTGGGGGGACAGATATCAATGAGCAGTTCTTC. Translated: CASSSGGTDINEQFF.

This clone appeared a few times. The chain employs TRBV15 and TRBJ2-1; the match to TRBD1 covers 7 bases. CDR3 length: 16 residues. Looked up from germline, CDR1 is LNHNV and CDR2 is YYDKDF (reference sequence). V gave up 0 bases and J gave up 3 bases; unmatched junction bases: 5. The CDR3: CATSRETGLGYNEQFF. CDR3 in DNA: TGTGCCACCAGCAGAGAGACAGGGTTAGGCTACAATGAGCAGTTCTTC. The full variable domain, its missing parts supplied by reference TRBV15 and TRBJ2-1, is DAMVIQNPRYQVTQFGKPVTLSCSQTLNHNVMYWYQQKSSQAPKLLFHYYDKDFNNEADTPDNFQSRRPNTSFCFLDIRSPGLGDTAMYLCATSRETGLGYNEQFFGPGTRLTVL.

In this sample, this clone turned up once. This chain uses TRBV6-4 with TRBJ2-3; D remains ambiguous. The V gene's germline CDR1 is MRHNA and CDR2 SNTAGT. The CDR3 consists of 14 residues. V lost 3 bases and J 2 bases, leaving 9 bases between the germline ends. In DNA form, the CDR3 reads TGTGCCAGCAGTGAGAGTCCCTACACAGATACGCAGTATTTT. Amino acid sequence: CASSESPYTDTQYF.